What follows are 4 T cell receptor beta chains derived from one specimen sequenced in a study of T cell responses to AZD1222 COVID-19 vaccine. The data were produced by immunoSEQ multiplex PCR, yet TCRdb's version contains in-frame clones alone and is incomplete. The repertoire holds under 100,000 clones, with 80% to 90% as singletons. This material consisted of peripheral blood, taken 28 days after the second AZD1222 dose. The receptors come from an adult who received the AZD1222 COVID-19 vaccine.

CDR3 amino acids: CASSASGRRTGELFF. The CDR3 DNA reads TGTGCCAGCAGTGCTAGCGGGAGGCGGACCGGGGAGCTGTTTTTT. The rearrangement links TRBV25-1 to TRBJ2-2, with 11 bases that match TRBD2. The J segment lost 5 bases and the V segment lost 4 bases, leaving 3 bases of the junction unmatched. CDR3 length equals 15 residues. Germline lookup yields CDR1 MGHDK and CDR2 SYGVNS.

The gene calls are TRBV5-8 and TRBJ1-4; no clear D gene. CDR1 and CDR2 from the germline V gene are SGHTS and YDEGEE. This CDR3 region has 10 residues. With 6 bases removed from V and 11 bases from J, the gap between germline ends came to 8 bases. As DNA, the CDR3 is TGTGCCAGCATCGGGAGGAAACTGTTTTTT. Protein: CASIGRKLFF.

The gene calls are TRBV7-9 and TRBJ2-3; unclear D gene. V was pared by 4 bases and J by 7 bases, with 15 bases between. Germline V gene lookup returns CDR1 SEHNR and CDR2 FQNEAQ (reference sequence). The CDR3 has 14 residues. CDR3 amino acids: CASSSVGSANTQYF. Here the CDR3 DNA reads TGTGCCAGCAGCTCCGTTGGGTCCGCAAATACGCAGTATTTT.

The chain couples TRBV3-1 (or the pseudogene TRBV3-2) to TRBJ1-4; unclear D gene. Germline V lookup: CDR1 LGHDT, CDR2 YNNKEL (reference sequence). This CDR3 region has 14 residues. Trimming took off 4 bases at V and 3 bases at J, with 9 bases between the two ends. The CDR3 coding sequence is TGTGCCAGCAGCCGTGGAAGGGCTAATGAAAAACTGTTTTTT. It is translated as CASSRGRANEKLFF.